The clone carrying this T cell receptor beta chain was seen repeatedly, ten times or more. Antigen: not known. No treatment had been given to any patient before thyroid surgery. These data belong to a study of metastatic and nonmetastatic thyroid tumors. This CDR3 contains 11 residues. The V end was cut by 6 bases, the J end by 7 bases, with 13 bases between. Looked up from germline, CDR1 is DFQATT and CDR2 is SNEGSKA (reference sequence). TCRdb re-analyzed the PCR reads using MiXCR. The sample has 20,000 to 25,000 clones, roughly 14% seen once; the top ten hold around 19%. Regarding the study as a whole: Malignant thyroid tumors reportedly had TCR beta diversity that was significantly higher than in benign nodules, in blood and tumor.

This clonotype was obtained from a female donor with papillary thyroid cancer or a benign thyroid nodule (not recorded which). Some clones in this sample may be carry-over from other donors' samples. This sequence joins TRBV20-1 and TRBJ2-7; D might be TRBD2 (5 bases). Sample: blood. The CDR3 nucleotides are TGCAGTGCCCGACGAGGGCGGGAGCAGTACTTC. Translated: CSARRGREQYF.